This entry is about one T cell receptor (beta chain). This clone was picked up one time. No cognate antigen has been identified for it. No much larger clone exists at a distance of one base, and base qualities are not known. TCRbeta CDR3 regions were amplified from genomic DNA using the immunoSEQ Assay, a bias-controlled multiplex PCR. The study's processing was this. The number of nucleated cells in each sample was estimated by amplification of reference gene primers within the assay. Sequence reads were collapsed and filtered to measure the absolute abundance of every unique TCRbeta CDR3 rearrangement. For each sample, productive Simpson clonality was calculated as the square root of Simpson's diversity index across productive rearrangements. TCRdb provides this immuneACCESS table in a form limited to in-frame rearrangements. Some clones are lacking; in checked studies, under half of them reflect an unresolved V gene, and why the rest are absent is not known. The V and J calls and clone size come from that table; D and trimming were worked out from the DNA. The sample data list more than 300,000 clones, and 85% to 90% of these were observed just once. The ten largest account for about 1.1% of the sample.

The germline V gene encodes CDR1 SGHDT and CDR2 YYEEEE. From the cysteine through the phenylalanine, the CDR3 covers 13 amino acids. Only the CDR3 DNA stays, 39 bases, in frame from base 1. A distance of 8 bases separates the germline ends of V and J, which lose 5 bases and 0 bases respectively. Enrolling through a virtual design, the prospective study's participants ranged in age from about 18 to 100 years and lived across about two dozen United States geographic areas. In the prospective study, cohorts were assigned on the basis of participant-reported clinical history obtained from a screening survey and a study questionnaire. Recovered participants in ImmuneRACE Cohort 3 were defined by two consecutive negative NP/OP PCR tests, clearance by a healthcare professional, or resolution of symptoms. Mobile phlebotomists in the prospective study collected whole blood, serum and a nasopharyngeal or oropharyngeal swab from every participant. Over a roughly 2-month period, participants in the prospective study had the option of providing additional blood draws and questionnaires. Before DNA extraction, blood samples from the prospective study were shipped at room temperature or frozen.

This specimen belongs to a study of blood T cell repertoires in COVID-19 (dated by TCRdb to the early 2020s). About the study as a whole: The collaborator samples originated in the United States, Italy and Spain and spanned the acute and convalescent phases of COVID-19. The prospective study material was composed of cDNA or gDNA derived from T cells, B-cell-depleted T cells, or PBMCs. Deeply sampled blood TCRbeta repertoires from subjects exposed to, actively infected with, or recovered from COVID-19 were included in the dataset. The repertoires were made available in a free public database intended to serve as a resource for research on the immune response to SARS-CoV-2. The samples were drawn from the first 160 participants of the ongoing ImmuneRACE study and from 1,254 subjects provided by 6 global collaborators. A de-identified subject ID, COVID-19 status, age in years and sex were almost always included in the sample metadata. Where available, HLA class I and class II types were taken from metadata supplied by the sample provider and were not determined by assay-based typing.

Study-level results and caveats: The quantity of clinical and demographic metadata differed by source and by participant and was supplied without curation.

The receptor chain draws on TRBV5-6 and TRBJ1-1, with no D gene named confidently. Sequenced sample: PBMCs or T cells enriched from blood (not recorded which). The sequence derives from a woman under 30 who had recovered from COVID-19. CDR3 loop: CASRSNMNTEAFF. In nucleotides, the sequence is TGTGCCAGCAGAAGCAATATGAACACTGAAGCTTTCTTT. The CDR3, completed at both ends by the reference TRBV5-6 and TRBJ1-1 genes, gives the full variable domain DAGVTQSPTHLIKTRGQQVTLRCSPKSGHDTVSWYQQALGQGPQFIFQYYEEEERQRGNFPDRFSGHQFPNYSSELNVNALLLGDSALYLCASRSNMNTEAFFGQGTRLTVV.